This T cell receptor (beta chain) was recovered during a study of read filtering for tumor transcriptome and immune sequencing (dated by TCRdb to 2018 to 2021). In terms of the full investigation: Of the patients in the cohort, fewer than 20 were male and roughly 13 were female, and their mean age was about 70 years, with a range of about 45 to 85. A main aim was a read-filtering strategy for immune repertoire data, specifically whether clonotypes supported by a single read should be removed. By revised international staging, about 8 patients were R-ISS I, some 17 were R-ISS II and roughly seven were R-ISS III. After DNase treatment, whole-transcriptome libraries were prepared with the TruSeq RNA Access Library Prep Kit. Using the same bone marrow samples, the study ran both targeted immune repertoire sequencing and bulk whole-transcriptome sequencing and then compared the TCR repertoires from each method. TCR-region mapped reads per sample ranged from about 3.5 to 11 million with IR-seq versus only roughly 80 to 1273 with RNA-seq.

Counted from cysteine to phenylalanine, this CDR3 has 15 amino acids. CDR3 DNA is the only sequence kept; it has 45 bases, read in frame from the first base. The CDR1 and CDR2 encoded by the germline V gene (reference sequence) are GTSNPN and SVGIG. Deletion took 1 base off V and 1 base off J, with a span of 13 bases between the germline ends. What the work shows at the level of the full study, not this receptor alone: Clonotypes were captured by IR-seq at much higher depth and more reliably than by RNA-seq, and smaller IR-seq throughput was sufficient for identification of most shared clonotypes. The correlation between IR-seq and RNA-seq shared clonotype proportions rose when single-read clonotypes were removed. In IR-seq, single-read clonotypes were approximately 82% of clonotypes but 3% to 4.5% of total reads; in RNA-seq they were 60% to 75% of clonotypes and 44.6% of reads. The sorted CD138-negative fraction was composed of a mixed bone marrow immune population rather than of purified T cells.

As regards this clonotype: The antigen it binds to is not known. No base qualities exist here, and no much larger clone lies one base off it.

The Immunoverse kit was used to build TCR libraries from 400 ng RNA, with molecular barcoded adaptors covering alpha/delta and beta/gamma chains. The same RNA used for transcriptome sequencing was used for TCR library preparation. Sequencing of the TCR libraries was done on an Illumina HiSeq 4000 with 2 x 150 cycles. The authors processed their data as follows. MiXCR aligned TCR reads to human V, D, J and C references and assembled the aligned reads into CDR3 clonotypes, with quality filtering and error correction included. The tcR package in R was used to analyze clonotype counts and gene usage diversity. Raw mapping reads were checked after the RNA-seq reads had been mapped by STAR aligner version 2.5.3a onto the human GRCh37 genome. To test the effect of sequencing depth on detected clonotypes, IR-seq fastq files were randomly downsampled using Seqtk 1.3. TCRdb trimmed public reads at Q25 via fastp, called clones via MiXCR and kept in-frame beta chains. For every CDR3 protein sequence, its rows merge into one entry that carries the most common genes and DNA. The V and J calls and clone size are TCRdb's, not the authors'. The sample profile shows over 50,000 distinct CDR3 sequences; around 19% of them were found once. The ten largest clones take up roughly a tenth of the sample.

Each patient had bone marrow sampled at the time of active disease. Isolation of bone marrow mononuclear cells was performed by Ficoll-Hypaque density gradient centrifugation. CD138-negative cells were obtained by negative selection after labeling with CD138 magnetic microbeads on a MACS separator, removing myeloma plasma cells. Flow cytometry on an Attune NxT with CD138 antibodies was used to check the purity of the isolated cells. TRIzol reagent was used to extract total RNA, which was then quantified with a NanoDrop spectrophotometer. Paired RNA-seq and IR-seq were performed on the CD138-negative bone marrow sample of each patient.

This receptor was taken from a donor at least 40 years old with multiple myeloma. The chain uses TRBV30 and TRBJ1-1; the D gene is perhaps TRBD1, on 6 matching bases. Sequenced: a population of CD138-negative cells sorted from bone marrow. This specimen's cell subset or site label, per the study, means: bone marrow mononuclear cells depleted of CD138+ plasma/myeloma cells by negative magnetic selection. The CDR3 has the sequence CAWSDPPRGNTEAFF. Here is the DNA: TGTGCCTGGAGTGACCCCCCCAGGGGGAACACTGAAGCTTTCTTT.